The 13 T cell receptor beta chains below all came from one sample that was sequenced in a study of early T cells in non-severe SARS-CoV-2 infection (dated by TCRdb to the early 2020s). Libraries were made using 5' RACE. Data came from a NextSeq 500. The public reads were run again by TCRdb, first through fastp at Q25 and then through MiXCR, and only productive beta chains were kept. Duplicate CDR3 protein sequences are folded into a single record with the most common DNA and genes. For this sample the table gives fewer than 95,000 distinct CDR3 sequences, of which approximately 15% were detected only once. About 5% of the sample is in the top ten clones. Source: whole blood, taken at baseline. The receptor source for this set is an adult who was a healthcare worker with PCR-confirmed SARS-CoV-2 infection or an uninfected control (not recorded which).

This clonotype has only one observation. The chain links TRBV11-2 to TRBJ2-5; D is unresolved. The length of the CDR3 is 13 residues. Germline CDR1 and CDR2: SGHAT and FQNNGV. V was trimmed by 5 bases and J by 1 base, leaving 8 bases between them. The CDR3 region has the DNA TGTGCCAGCAGCGGAAGCCTCCAAGAGACCCAGTACTTC. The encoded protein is CASSGSLQETQYF.

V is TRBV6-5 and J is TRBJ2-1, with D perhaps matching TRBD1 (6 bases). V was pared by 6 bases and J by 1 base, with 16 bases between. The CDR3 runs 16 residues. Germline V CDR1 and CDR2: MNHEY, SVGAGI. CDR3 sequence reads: CASRENGTHSYNEQFF. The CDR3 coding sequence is TGTGCCAGCAGAGAAAACGGGACACATTCCTACAATGAGCAGTTCTTC.

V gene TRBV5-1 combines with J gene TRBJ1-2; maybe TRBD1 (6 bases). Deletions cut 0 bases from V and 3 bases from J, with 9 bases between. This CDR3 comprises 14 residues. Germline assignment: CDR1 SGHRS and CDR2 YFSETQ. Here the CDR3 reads CASSLVRTDYGYTF. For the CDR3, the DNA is TGCGCCAGCAGCTTGGTCCGGACAGACTATGGCTACACCTTC.

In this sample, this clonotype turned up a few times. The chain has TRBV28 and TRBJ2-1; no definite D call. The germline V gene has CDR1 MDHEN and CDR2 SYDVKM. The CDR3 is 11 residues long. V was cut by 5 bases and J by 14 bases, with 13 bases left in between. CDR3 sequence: CASSGQDVKFF. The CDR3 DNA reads TGTGCCAGCAGTGGCCAGGATGTTAAGTTCTTC.

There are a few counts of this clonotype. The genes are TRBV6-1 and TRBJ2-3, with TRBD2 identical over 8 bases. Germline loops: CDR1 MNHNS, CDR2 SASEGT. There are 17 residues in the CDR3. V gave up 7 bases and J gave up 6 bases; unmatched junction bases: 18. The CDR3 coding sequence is TGTGCCAGCACCCCAACGGTCGGGAGGGCCGATCGTGATACGCAGTATTTT. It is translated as CASTPTVGRADRDTQYF.

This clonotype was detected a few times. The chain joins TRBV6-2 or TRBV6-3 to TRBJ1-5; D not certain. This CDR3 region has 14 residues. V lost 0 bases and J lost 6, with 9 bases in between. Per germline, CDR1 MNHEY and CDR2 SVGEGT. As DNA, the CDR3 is TGTGCCAGCAGTTACTCCCGAAAGGGTCAGCCCCAGCATTTT. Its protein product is CASSYSRKGQPQHF.

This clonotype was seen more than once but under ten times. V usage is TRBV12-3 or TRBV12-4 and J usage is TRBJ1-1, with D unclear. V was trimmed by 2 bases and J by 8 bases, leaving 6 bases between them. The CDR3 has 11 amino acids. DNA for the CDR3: TGTGCCAGCAGTTTAAACCTAGAAGCTTTCTTT. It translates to CASSLNLEAFF.

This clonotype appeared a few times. The CDR3 nucleotides are TGTGCCATCAGTGGCCAGGGGGATGGCGGCTACACCTTC. It codes for CAISGQGDGGYTF. V usage is TRBV10-3 and J usage is TRBJ1-2; TRBD1 matches at 7 bases. V lost 4 bases, J lost 8 bases, and 7 bases stayed unmatched. The CDR3 loop spans 13 amino acids. CDR1 and CDR2 (germline): ENHRY, SYGVKD.

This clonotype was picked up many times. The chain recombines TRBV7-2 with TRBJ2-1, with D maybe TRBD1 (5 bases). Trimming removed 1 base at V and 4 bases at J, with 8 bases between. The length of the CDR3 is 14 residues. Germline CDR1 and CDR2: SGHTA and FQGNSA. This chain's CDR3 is CASSLGGPYNEQFF. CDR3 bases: TGTGCCAGCAGCTTAGGGGGCCCTTACAATGAGCAGTTCTTC.

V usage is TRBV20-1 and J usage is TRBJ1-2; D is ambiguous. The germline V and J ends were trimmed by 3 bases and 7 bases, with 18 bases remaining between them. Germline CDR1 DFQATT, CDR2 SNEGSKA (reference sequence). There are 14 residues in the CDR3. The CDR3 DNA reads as TGCAGTGCTAGCCATGCGTGGGGAATGTTTGGCTACACCTTC. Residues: CSASHAWGMFGYTF.

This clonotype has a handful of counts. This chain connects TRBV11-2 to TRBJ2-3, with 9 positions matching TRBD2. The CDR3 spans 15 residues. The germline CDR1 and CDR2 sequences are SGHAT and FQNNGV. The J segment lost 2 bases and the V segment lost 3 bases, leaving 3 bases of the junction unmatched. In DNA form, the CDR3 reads TGTGCCAGCAGCTTCTTAGCGGGAGACACAGATACGCAGTATTTT. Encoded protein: CASSFLAGDTDTQYF.

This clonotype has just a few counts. CDR3 nucleotides: TGCAGTACACCCCGGCTGGGCGAGCAGTACTTC. The encoded protein is CSTPRLGEQYF. This rearrangement joins TRBV20-1 to TRBJ2-7; D is uncertain. This CDR3 comprises 11 residues. The V end was cut by 8 bases, the J end by 6 bases, with 14 bases between. Per germline, CDR1 DFQATT and CDR2 SNEGSKA (reference sequence).

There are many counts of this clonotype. The CDR3 region is CASSFASPASYEQYF. In DNA, the CDR3 is TGTGCCAGCAGTTTCGCGTCTCCAGCGTCCTACGAGCAGTACTTC. This chain connects TRBV12-3 or TRBV12-4 to TRBJ2-7; D is uncertain. This CDR3 region has 15 residues. With 3 bases removed from V and 1 base from J, the gap between germline ends came to 13 bases.